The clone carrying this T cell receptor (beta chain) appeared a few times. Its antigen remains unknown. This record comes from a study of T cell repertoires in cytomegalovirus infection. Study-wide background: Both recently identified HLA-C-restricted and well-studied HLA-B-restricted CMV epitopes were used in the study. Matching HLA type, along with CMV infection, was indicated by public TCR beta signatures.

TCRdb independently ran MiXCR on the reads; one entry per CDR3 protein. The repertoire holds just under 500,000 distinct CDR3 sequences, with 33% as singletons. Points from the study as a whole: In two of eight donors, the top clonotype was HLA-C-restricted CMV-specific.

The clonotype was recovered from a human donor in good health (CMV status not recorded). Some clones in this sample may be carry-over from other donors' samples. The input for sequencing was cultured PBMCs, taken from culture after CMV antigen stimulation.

Here the CDR3 DNA reads TGTGCCAGCACCCTGTCCGCAGGGGAGGGCGGCTACACCTTC. This translates into CASTLSAGEGGYTF. The V call is TRBV7-9, the J call TRBJ1-2; D may be TRBD1 (6 bases). The V end lost 7 bases, the J end lost 8 bases, and 20 bases lay between the germline ends. The CDR3 extends over 14 amino acids. The germline V gene has CDR1 SEHNR and CDR2 FQNEAQ (reference sequence).